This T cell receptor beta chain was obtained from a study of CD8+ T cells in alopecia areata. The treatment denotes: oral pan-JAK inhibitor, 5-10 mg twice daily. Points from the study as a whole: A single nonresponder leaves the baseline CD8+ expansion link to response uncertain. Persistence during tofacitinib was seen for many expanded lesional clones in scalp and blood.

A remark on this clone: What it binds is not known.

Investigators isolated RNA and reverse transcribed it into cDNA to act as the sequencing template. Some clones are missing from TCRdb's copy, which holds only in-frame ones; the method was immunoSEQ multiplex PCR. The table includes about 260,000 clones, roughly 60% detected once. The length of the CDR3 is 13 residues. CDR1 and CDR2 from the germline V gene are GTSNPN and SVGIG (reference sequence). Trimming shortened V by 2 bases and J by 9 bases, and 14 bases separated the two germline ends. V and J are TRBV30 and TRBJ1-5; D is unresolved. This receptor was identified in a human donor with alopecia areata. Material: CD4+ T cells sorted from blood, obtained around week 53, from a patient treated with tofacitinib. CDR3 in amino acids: CAWSPFSVGPQHF. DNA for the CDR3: TGTGCCTGGAGTCCTTTCTCGGTTGGGCCCCAGCATTTT.